This entry lists 7 T cell receptor beta chains sequenced from one sample in a study of shared clonotypes between healthy human individuals. Libraries were prepared by immunoSEQ multiplex PCR; TCRdb keeps only in-frame clonotypes and omits some of them. The sample contains under 2.5 million clones, 85% to 95% of which appear only once. Sequencing was done on a sample of naive CD4+ T cells from PBMCs. Subset described: CD45RA+ positively selected. Receptors were obtained from a young man in good health. Some clones in this sample may be carry-over from other donors' samples.

This rearrangement joins TRBV10-3 to TRBJ2-4; D may be TRBD1 (6 bases). Trimming pared 2 bases from V and 10 bases from J, leaving 12 bases between. Germline CDR1 ENHRY, CDR2 SYGVKD. The CDR3 is 13 amino acids. Here the CDR3 DNA reads TGTGCCATCAGTGAGGCCGACCAGGGGATTCAGTACTTC. Amino acids: CAISEADQGIQYF.

The J gene is TRBJ2-7, the V gene TRBV11-3; 7 nucleotides agree with TRBD2. This CDR3 contains 15 residues. J lost 1 base, V lost 2 bases, and 5 bases had no gene match. The V gene's germline CDR1 is SGHNT and CDR2 YENEEA. The CDR3, as DNA: TGTGCCAGCAGCTTACTTAGCGGGCCTTCCTACGAGCAGTACTTC. It specifies CASSLLSGPSYEQYF. The full variable domain, rest sourced from reference TRBV11-3 and TRBJ2-7, is EAGVVQSPRYKIIEKKQPVAFWCNPISGHNTLYWYLQNLGQGPELLIRYENEEAVDDSQLPKDRFSAERLKGVDSTLKIQPAELGDSAVYLCASSLLSGPSYEQYFGPGTRLTVT.

V is TRBV6-5 and J is TRBJ1-1; D remains ambiguous. CDR3 size: 15 residues. With 0 bases removed from V and 0 bases from J, the gap between germline ends came to 8 bases. Germline CDR1 is MNHEY and CDR2 is SVGAGI. CDR3 nucleotide sequence: TGTGCCAGCAGTTACTCCCAACAACTGAACACTGAAGCTTTCTTT. The encoded protein is CASSYSQQLNTEAFF.

The CDR3 loop is CASSLGTGYGNQPQHF. Here the CDR3 DNA reads TGTGCCAGCAGCCTGGGGACAGGGTACGGCAATCAGCCCCAGCATTTT. The chain carries TRBV7-2 and TRBJ1-5; 9 bases map to TRBD1. This CDR3 is 16 amino acids long. CDR1 and CDR2 (germline): SGHTA, FQGNSA. The V segment lost 5 bases and the J segment 2 bases; nucleotides outside the gene matches: 7.

The chain combines TRBV7-9 with TRBJ2-1; a possible D gene is TRBD2 (6 bases). Trimming cost V 0 bases and J 0 bases, with 12 bases left between them. Germline V lookup: CDR1 SEHNR, CDR2 FQNEAQ (reference sequence). The CDR3 is 17 amino acids. CDR3: CASSLALAASSYNEQFF. Here the CDR3 DNA reads TGTGCCAGCAGCTTAGCTTTAGCGGCAAGCTCCTACAATGAGCAGTTCTTC.

This chain connects TRBV7-9 to TRBJ2-5; 7 nucleotides agree with TRBD2. The V gene's germline CDR1 is SEHNR and CDR2 FQNEAQ (reference sequence). This CDR3 is built from 16 residues. V was clipped by 5 bases and J by 1 base; unmatched bases: 10. CDR3 sequence reads: CASSDLPASGQETQYF. In DNA, the CDR3 is TGTGCCAGCAGCGACCTCCCGGCTAGCGGCCAAGAGACCCAGTACTTC.

The chain links TRBV18 to TRBJ2-5; a possible D gene is TRBD2 (5 bases). V lost 4 bases and J 1 base, leaving 16 bases between the germline ends. CDR1 and CDR2 (germline): KGHSH, LQKENI. CDR3 size: 16 residues. As DNA, the CDR3 is TGTGCCAGCTCACTCTTGGGTAGCGCATTCCAAGAGACCCAGTACTTC. This translates into CASSLLGSAFQETQYF.